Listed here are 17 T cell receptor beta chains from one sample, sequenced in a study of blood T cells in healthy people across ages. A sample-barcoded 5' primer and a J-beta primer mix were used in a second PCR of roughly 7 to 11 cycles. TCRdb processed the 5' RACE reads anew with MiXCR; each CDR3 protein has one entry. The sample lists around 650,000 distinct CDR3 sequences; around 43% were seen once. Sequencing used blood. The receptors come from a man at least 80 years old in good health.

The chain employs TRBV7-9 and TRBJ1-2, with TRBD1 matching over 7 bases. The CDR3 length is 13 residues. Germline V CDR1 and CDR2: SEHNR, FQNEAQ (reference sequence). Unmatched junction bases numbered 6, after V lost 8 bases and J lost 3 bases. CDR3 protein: CASGTGDDYGYTF. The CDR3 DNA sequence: TGTGCCAGCGGTACAGGGGATGACTATGGCTACACCTTC.

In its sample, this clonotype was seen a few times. In DNA, the CDR3 is TGTGCCACCAGTGATTCAGGGGGATATAGCACAGATACGCAGTATTTT. Encoded protein: CATSDSGGYSTDTQYF. The J gene is TRBJ2-3, the V gene TRBV24-1; 7 positions match TRBD1. This CDR3 spans 16 amino acids. The ends lost 2 bases at V and 0 bases at J; junction bases unmatched: 4. Germline-derived CDR1 and CDR2 are KGHDR and SFDVKD.

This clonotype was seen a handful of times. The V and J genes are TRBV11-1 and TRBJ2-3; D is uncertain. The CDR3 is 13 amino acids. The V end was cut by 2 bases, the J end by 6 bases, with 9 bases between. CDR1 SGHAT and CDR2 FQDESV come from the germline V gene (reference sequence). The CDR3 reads CASSLSGWDTQYF. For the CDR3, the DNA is TGTGCCAGCAGCTTATCGGGCTGGGATACGCAGTATTTT.

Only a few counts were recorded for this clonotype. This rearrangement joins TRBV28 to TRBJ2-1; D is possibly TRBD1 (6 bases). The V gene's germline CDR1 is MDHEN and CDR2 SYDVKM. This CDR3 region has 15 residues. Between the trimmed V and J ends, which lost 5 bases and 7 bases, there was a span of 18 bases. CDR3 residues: CASSPFRGFRNEQFF. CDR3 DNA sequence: TGTGCCAGCAGTCCCTTTAGGGGGTTTCGGAATGAGCAGTTCTTC.

In DNA, the CDR3 is TGCAGCGCCCGCCGCGGTAGGGGTACTGAGCAGTTCTTC. This encodes CSARRGRGTEQFF. The genes are TRBV29-1 and TRBJ2-1; D is perhaps TRBD1 (5 bases). CDR1 is SQVTM and CDR2 is ANQGSEA in the germline V gene. There are 13 residues in the CDR3. Trimming took 7 bases from V and 9 from J, leaving 19 bases between them.

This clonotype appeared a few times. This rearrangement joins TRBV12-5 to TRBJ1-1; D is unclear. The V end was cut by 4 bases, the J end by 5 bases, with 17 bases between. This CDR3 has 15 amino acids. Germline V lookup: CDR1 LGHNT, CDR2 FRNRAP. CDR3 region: CASGSLRLRLTEAFF. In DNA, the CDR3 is TGTGCTAGTGGTTCCCTCAGGCTCCGGCTGACTGAAGCTTTCTTT.

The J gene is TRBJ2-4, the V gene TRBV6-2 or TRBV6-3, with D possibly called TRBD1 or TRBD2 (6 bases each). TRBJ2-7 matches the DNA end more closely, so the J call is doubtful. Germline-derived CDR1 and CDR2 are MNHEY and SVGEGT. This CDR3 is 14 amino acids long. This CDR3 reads CASRRDIITYEQYF. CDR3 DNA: TGTGCCAGCAGGCGGGACATTATTACCTACGAGCAGTACTTC.

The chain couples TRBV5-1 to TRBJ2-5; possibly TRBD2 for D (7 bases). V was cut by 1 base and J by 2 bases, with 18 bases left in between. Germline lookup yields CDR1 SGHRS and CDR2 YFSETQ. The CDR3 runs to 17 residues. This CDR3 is CASSLTSQRGGQETQYF. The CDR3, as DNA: TGCGCCAGCAGCTTGACCTCGCAAAGGGGGGGACAAGAGACCCAGTACTTC. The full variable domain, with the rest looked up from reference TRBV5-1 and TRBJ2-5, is KAGVTQTPRYLIKTRGQQVTLSCSPISGHRSVSWYQQTPGQGLQFLFEYFSETQRNKGNFPGRFSGRQFSNSRSEMNVSTLELGDSALYLCASSLTSQRGGQETQYFGPGTRLLVL.

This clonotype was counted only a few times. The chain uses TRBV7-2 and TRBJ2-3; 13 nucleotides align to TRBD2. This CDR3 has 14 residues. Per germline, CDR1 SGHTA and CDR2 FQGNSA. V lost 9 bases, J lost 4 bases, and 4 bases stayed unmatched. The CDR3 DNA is TGTGCCAGTAGGACTAGCGGGGGTGCAGATACGCAGTATTTT. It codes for CASRTSGGADTQYF. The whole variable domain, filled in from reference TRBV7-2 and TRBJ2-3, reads GAGVSQSPSNKVTEKGKDVELRCDPISGHTALYWYRQSLGQGLEFLIYFQGNSAPDKSGLPSDRFSAERTGGSVSTLTIQRTQQEDSAVYLCASRTSGGADTQYFGPGTRLTVL.

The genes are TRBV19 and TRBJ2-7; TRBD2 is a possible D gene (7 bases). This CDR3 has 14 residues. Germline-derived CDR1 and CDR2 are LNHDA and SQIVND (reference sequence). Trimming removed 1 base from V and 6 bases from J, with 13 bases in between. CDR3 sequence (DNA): TGTGCCAGTAGTATAGGCAGTCGGGGGGCCGAGCAGTACTTC. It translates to CASSIGSRGAEQYF.

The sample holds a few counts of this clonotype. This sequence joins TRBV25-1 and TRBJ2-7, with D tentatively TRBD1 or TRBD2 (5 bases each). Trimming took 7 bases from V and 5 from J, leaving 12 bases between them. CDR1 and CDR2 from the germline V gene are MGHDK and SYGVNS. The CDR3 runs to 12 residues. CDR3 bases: TGTGCCAGCATCGGGACCCCGAACGAGCAGTACTTC. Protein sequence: CASIGTPNEQYF.

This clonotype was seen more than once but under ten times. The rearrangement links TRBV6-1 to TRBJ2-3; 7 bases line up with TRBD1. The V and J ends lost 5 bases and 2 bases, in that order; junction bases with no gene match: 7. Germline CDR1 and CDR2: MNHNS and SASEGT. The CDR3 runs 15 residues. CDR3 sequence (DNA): TGTGCCAGCAGTCCCACAGGGGCCAACACAGATACGCAGTATTTT. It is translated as CASSPTGANTDTQYF.

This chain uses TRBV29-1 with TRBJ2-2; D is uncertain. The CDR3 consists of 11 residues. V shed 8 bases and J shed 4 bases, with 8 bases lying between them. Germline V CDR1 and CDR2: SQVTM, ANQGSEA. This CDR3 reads CSYQSTGELFF. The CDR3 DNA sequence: TGCAGCTACCAAAGCACCGGGGAGCTGTTTTTT.

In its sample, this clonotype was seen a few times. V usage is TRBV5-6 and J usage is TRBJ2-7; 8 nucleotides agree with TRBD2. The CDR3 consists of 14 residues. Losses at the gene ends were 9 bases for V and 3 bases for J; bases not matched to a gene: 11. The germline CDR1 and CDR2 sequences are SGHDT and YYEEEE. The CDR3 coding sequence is TGTGCCACCAACGTAGCGGGACCCGTCTACGAGCAGTACTTC. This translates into CATNVAGPVYEQYF.

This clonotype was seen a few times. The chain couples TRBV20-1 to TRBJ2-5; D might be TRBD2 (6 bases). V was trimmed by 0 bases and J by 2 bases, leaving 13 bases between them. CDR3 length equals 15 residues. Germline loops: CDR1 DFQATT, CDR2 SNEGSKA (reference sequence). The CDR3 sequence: CSARDEGRRQETQYF. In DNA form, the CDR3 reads TGCAGTGCTAGAGATGAGGGGAGGAGACAAGAGACCCAGTACTTC.

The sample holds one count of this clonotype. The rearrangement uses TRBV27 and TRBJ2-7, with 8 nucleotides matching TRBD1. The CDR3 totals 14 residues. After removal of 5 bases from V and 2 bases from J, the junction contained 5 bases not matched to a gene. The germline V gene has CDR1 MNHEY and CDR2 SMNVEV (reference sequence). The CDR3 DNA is TGTGCCAGCAGTGGGGGGACAGGAACCTACGAGCAGTACTTC. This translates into CASSGGTGTYEQYF.

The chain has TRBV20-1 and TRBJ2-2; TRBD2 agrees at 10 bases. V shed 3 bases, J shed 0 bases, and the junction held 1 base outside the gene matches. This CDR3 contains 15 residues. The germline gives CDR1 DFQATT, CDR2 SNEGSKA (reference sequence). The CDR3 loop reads CSASLAGANTGELFF. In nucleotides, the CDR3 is TGCAGTGCTAGTCTAGCGGGGGCGAACACCGGGGAGCTGTTTTTT.